The clone carrying this T cell receptor beta chain appeared once. As yet, its antigen is unknown. The data stem from a study of OX40 agonist ivuxolimab in advanced cancers. CDR1 SGHAT and CDR2 FQDESV come from the germline V gene (reference sequence). The CDR3 is 13 amino acids. V was clipped by 5 bases and J by 5 bases, with 12 bases between them. Assay used: immunoSEQ multiplex PCR; TCRdb lists only in-frame clones, some missing. The sample consists of around 60,000 clones, around 74% of them appearing once. Study results and limitations: The expanded peripheral T cells' antigen specificity was not determined. Some nonresponders likewise displayed low normalized T-cell clonal expansion. With doses of 0.1-3.0 mg/kg, partial responders showed among the lowest clonal expansion.

This specimen was CD4+ or CD8+ T cells sorted from blood, taken in a trial of the OX40 agonist ivuxolimab. This chain joins TRBV11-1 and TRBJ1-1; D is uncertain. This receptor was identified in an adult with an advanced solid tumor such as melanoma, head and neck, liver or kidney cancer. CDR3 sequence reads: CASSRVFATEAFF. In DNA, the CDR3 is TGTGCCAGCAGCAGGGTATTCGCGACTGAAGCTTTCTTT.